This T cell receptor (beta chain) was identified in a study of CD8 T cells in Susac syndrome. The RNA, 0.5 to 1 ug, was put through reverse transcription using random hexamers. Via MiXCR, TCRdb re-called the immunoSEQ multiplex PCR reads, giving one row per CDR3 protein. Of roughly 200,000 distinct CDR3 sequences listed, around 94% are singletons. V lost 1 base to trimming and J lost 2 bases; unmatched junction nucleotides: 3. The V gene's germline CDR1 is SGDLS and CDR2 YYNGEE. This CDR3 contains 15 residues. This TCR was recovered from a human donor with Susac syndrome. The V gene is TRBV9, the J gene TRBJ2-7; 10 nucleotides align to TRBD2. Source material: CD4+ T cells from PBMCs. The CDR3 DNA reads as TGTGCCAGCAGCGTATCTAGCGGGGGAGCCTACGAGCAGTACTTC. Translation gives CASSVSSGGAYEQYF.